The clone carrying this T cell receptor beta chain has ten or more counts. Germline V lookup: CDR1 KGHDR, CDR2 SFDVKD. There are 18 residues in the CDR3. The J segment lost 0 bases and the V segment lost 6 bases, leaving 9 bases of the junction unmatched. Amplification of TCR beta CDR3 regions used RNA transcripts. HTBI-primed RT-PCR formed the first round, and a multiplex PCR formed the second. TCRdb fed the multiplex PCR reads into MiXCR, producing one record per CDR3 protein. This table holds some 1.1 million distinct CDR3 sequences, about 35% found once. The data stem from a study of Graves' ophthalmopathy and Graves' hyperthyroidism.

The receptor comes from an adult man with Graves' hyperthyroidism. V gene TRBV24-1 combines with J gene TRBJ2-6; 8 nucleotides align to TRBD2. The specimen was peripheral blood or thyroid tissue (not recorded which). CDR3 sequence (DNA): TGTGCCACCAGTTTAGGTGGCGGGGGGAACTCTGGGGCCAACGTCCTGACTTTC. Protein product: CATSLGGGGNSGANVLTF.